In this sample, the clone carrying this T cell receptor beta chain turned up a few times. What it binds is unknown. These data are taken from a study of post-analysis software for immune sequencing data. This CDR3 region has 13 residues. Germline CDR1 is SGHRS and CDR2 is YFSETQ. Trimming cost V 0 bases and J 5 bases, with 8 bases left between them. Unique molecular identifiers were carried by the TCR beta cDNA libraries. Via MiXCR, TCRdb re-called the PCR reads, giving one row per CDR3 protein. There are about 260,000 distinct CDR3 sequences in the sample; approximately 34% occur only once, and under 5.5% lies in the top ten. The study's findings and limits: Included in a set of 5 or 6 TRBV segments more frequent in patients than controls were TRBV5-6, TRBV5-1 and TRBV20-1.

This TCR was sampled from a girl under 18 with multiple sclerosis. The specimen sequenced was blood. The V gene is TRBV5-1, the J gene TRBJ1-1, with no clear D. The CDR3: CASSLGATTEAFF. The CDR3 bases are TGCGCCAGCAGCTTGGGGGCAACTACTGAAGCTTTCTTT.